The TCR beta chain described here comes from a study of shared clonotypes between healthy human individuals. General study results and limits: Researchers sampled blood only, noting tissue repertoires likely differ.

This clone is a singleton in its sample. Its antigen is not identified. Over several immunoSEQ plates, each subset's genomic DNA was distributed in even portions. TCRdb keeps only in-frame clones here, not all; method: immunoSEQ multiplex PCR. The sample has about 490,000 clones; 76% are singletons. J lost 8 bases, V lost 4 bases, and 9 bases had no gene match. The CDR3 contains 14 residues. Germline loops: CDR1 LNHDA, CDR2 SQIVND (reference sequence). The donors, healthy adults who were HIV-negative, had experienced no recent acute infections or vaccinations. Among the donors, all were Caucasian adults who lived in Nashville, Tennessee.

The origin of this receptor is a woman in her thirties or forties in good health. Some clones in this sample may be carry-over from other donors' samples. Sequencing input: PBMCs. The chain links TRBV19 to TRBJ2-3; 7 nucleotides align to TRBD1. CDR3 sequence (DNA): TGTGCCAGTAGTACCGGGACAGCCACCTTTACGCAGTATTTT. Amino acids: CASSTGTATFTQYF.